The clone carrying this T cell receptor beta chain has more than one count but fewer than ten. The target antigen is unknown. These data are taken from a study of cytomegalovirus exposure and HLA in healthy donors. Study results and limitations: There were under 200 TCR beta chains listed as cytomegalovirus-associated. Rarity marked most TCR sequences, yet some public TCRs occurred in many donors. Presence/absence results assume similar sequencing depth per donor, which may not hold.

The PCR had 60 Vbeta and 13 Jbeta primers. This table comes from immunoSEQ multiplex PCR, and its TCRdb copy is limited to in-frame clones, with some not included. The table includes roughly 160,000 clones, around four fifths detected once. The CDR3 consists of 13 residues. The V end was cut by 5 bases, the J end by 7 bases, with 14 bases between. From germline, CDR1 is SGHAT and CDR2 FQNNGV. The chain employs TRBV11-2 and TRBJ1-1; unclear D gene. This receptor was identified in a woman aged 45-65 years in good health and CMV-seronegative. The sequencing input was PBMCs. The chain's CDR3 is CASSPDMRFEAFF. The CDR3 region has the DNA TGTGCCAGCAGCCCTGATATGAGGTTTGAAGCTTTCTTT.